The rows below give T cell receptor beta chains drawn from one sample of a study of human T cells and chemical hapten exposure. TCRdb processed the RACE reads anew with MiXCR; each CDR3 protein has one entry. The sample lists a few hundred thousand distinct CDR3 sequences, under 6.5% occurring once. The specimen comprised whole blood, sampled in connection with sensitization to the hapten diphenylcyclopropenone (DPC). The receptors come from a woman younger than 35 with alopecia areata. Some clones in this sample may be carry-over from other donors' samples. The CDR3 runs from the conserved cysteine through the conserved F or W. The D gene is left open where the match is weak. Size values are once, few and many counts, or a class for expanded clones, and some rows have none.

CASSQDTLGGDTQYF TGTGCCAGCAGCCAAGATACCTTAGGGGGAGATACGCAGTATTTT TRBJ2-3 . . TRBV3-1
CAISDETSGGGTQYF TGTGCCATCAGTGATGAGACTAGCGGGGGAGGTACGCAGTATTTT TRBJ2-3 many TRBD2 TRBV10-3
CASSVGGGGLLSDTQYF TGTGCCAGCAGCGTAGGAGGTGGGGGGCTCCTATCAGATACGCAGTATTTT TRBJ2-3 few . TRBV9
CASSPGQGPYFYGYTF TGTGCCAGCAGTCCTGGACAGGGGCCTTATTTCTATGGCTACACCTTC TRBJ1-2 few TRBD1 TRBV6-5
CASSYGAVTDTQYF TGTGCCAGCAGTTACGGGGCGGTCACAGATACGCAGTATTTT TRBJ2-3 few . TRBV6-6
CASRTTGKTEKLFF TGTGCCAGCAGAACGACAGGGAAGACAGAAAAACTGTTTTTT TRBJ1-4 many TRBD1 TRBV27
CASRTGENYGYTF TGTGCCAGCCGGACAGGGGAAAACTATGGCTACACCTTC TRBJ1-2 . TRBD1 TRBV6-1
CASSVAGGPTGNIQYF TGTGCCAGCAGCGTAGCGGGGGGCCCAACCGGAAACATTCAGTACTTC TRBJ2-4 many . TRBV9
CASSAGMNTEAFF TGTGCCAGCAGTGCAGGGATGAACACTGAAGCTTTCTTT TRBJ1-1 many . TRBV28
CASSQTANTEAFF TGTGCCAGCAGTCAGACCGCGAACACTGAAGCTTTCTTT TRBJ1-1 many . TRBV6-5
CASSVGPRGQAPDTQYF TGTGCCAGCAGTGTTGGTCCCCGGGGACAGGCCCCAGATACGCAGTATTTT TRBJ2-3 . TRBD1 TRBV28
CSARDLLLPNYGYTF TGCAGTGCTAGAGATCTTTTGTTACCTAACTATGGCTACACCTTC TRBJ1-2 . . TRBV20-1
CASSEGTGGLTGNTIYF TGTGCCAGCAGCGAGGGGACAGGGGGCTTAACTGGAAACACCATATATTTT TRBJ1-3 many TRBD1 TRBV9
CASSYGADAVEQFF TGTGCCAGCAGTTACGGGGCAGATGCGGTCGAGCAGTTCTTC TRBJ2-1 many . TRBV6-5
CASMTDSAKNIQYF TGTGCCAGCATGACGGATTCAGCCAAAAACATTCAGTACTTC TRBJ2-4 few . TRBV28
CSVGRVRPQNTEAFF TGCAGCGTTGGCAGGGTTAGGCCCCAGAACACTGAAGCTTTCTTT TRBJ1-1 many . TRBV29-1
CSARRTGRNTIYF TGCAGTGCTAGACGGACAGGGCGGAACACCATATATTTT TRBJ1-3 . TRBD1 TRBV20-1
CSVGGGPYEQYF TGCAGCGTTGGCGGCGGGCCCTACGAGCAGTACTTC TRBJ2-7 few . TRBV29-1
CASSLEMGRTSNTGELFF TGTGCCAGCAGCTTGGAGATGGGCCGAACCTCGAACACCGGGGAGCTGTTTTTT TRBJ2-2 few . TRBV5-6
CASSQSVQGYTF TGTGCCAGCAGCCAATCGGTGCAGGGCTACACCTTC TRBJ1-2 . . TRBV3-1
CASSLQGHYEQYF TGTGCCAGCAGTTTACAGGGACACTACGAGCAGTACTTC TRBJ2-7 many . TRBV28
CASSQIDSNYGYTF TGTGCCAGCAGCCAAATTGACAGCAACTATGGCTACACCTTC TRBJ1-2 many . TRBV4-2
CASSYSTGREFSYEQYF TGTGCCAGCAGTTACTCGACCGGCCGGGAGTTCTCCTACGAGCAGTACTTC TRBJ2-7 many . TRBV6-5
CASSPKYNQPQHF TGTGCCAGCAGTCCCAAATACAATCAGCCCCAGCATTTT TRBJ1-5 many . TRBV27
CASSQGGGHTEAFF TGTGCCAGCAGCCAAGGGGGGGGGCACACTGAAGCTTTCTTT TRBJ1-1 . . TRBV3-1
CSARIAGHDSNQPQHF TGCAGTGCTAGAATAGCGGGACACGATAGCAATCAGCCCCAGCATTTT TRBJ1-5 many . TRBV20-1
CSARALTSGQTYEQYF TGCAGTGCTAGAGCCCTTACTAGCGGGCAAACCTACGAGCAGTACTTC TRBJ2-7 few TRBD2 TRBV20-1
CASSRGRVSEAFF TGTGCCAGCAGCCGAGGCAGAGTGAGTGAAGCTTTCTTT TRBJ1-1 many . TRBV12-3/TRBV12-4
CASSFEGIAPDTQYF TGCGCCAGCAGCTTTGAGGGTATAGCTCCAGATACGCAGTATTTT TRBJ2-3 . . TRBV5-1
CSVPGQGLRGYTF TGCAGCGTTCCGGGACAGGGACTTCGTGGCTACACCTTC TRBJ1-2 few TRBD1 TRBV29-1
CASTLASTDTQYF TGTGCCAGCACTCTAGCGAGCACAGATACGCAGTATTTT TRBJ2-3 many . TRBV12-3/TRBV12-4
CASSPHGNYNSPLHF TGTGCCAGCAGTCCCCACGGGAACTATAATTCACCCCTCCACTTT TRBJ1-6 few . TRBV27
CASSPLALPDTQYF TGTGCCAGCAGCCCTCTAGCGCTTCCAGATACGCAGTATTTT TRBJ2-3 . . TRBV6-5
CASSYDRALSYEQYF TGTGCCAGCAGTTACGACAGGGCCCTCTCCTACGAGCAGTACTTC TRBJ2-7 . TRBD1 TRBV6-5
CASKGDGSLFF TGTGCCAGCAAGGGGGATGGGTCGCTGTTTTTT TRBJ2-2 many . TRBV12-3/TRBV12-4
CAISGYGDPRAIYF TGTGCCATCAGTGGTTATGGAGACCCCCGTGCCATATATTTT TRBJ1-3 many . TRBV10-3
CASSFGPPGELFF TGTGCCAGCAGTTTTGGGCCCCCCGGGGAGCTGTTTTTT TRBJ2-2 few . TRBV12-3/TRBV12-4
CASSYPDRGREKLFF TGTGCCAGCAGTTACCCGGACAGAGGGAGGGAAAAACTGTTTTTT TRBJ1-4 few . TRBV28
CASSPQAGRSNTEAFF TGTGCCAGCTCACCACAGGCAGGGAGATCGAACACTGAAGCTTTCTTT TRBJ1-1 many . TRBV18
CASSPGARSYGYTF TGTGCCAGCTCCCCCGGGGCTCGGAGTTATGGCTACACCTTC TRBJ1-2 many . TRBV18
CASTSDGRGFF TGTGCCAGCACCTCCGACGGACGCGGGTTCTTC TRBJ2-1 . . TRBV28
CSASGTDNQPQHF TGCAGTGCTAGTGGGACAGACAATCAGCCCCAGCATTTT TRBJ1-5 many TRBD1 TRBV20-1
CASSQMGWDKENTEAFF TGTGCCAGCAGCCAGATGGGGTGGGACAAAGAAAACACTGAAGCTTTCTTT TRBJ1-1 many . TRBV5-6
CASSQDAIVRFDTIYF TGCGCCAGCAGCCAAGATGCTATCGTACGTTTTGATACCATATATTTT TRBJ1-3 . . TRBV4-3
CASSYTLQREATEAFF TGTGCCAGCTCCTATACCCTCCAGAGGGAAGCCACTGAAGCTTTCTTT TRBJ1-1 few . TRBV18
CASSLGVLLTDTQYF TGTGCCAGCAGCTTAGGGGTCCTGCTCACAGATACGCAGTATTTT TRBJ2-3 many . TRBV7-8
CASSYSLAVDTQYF TGTGCCAGCAGTTACTCACTAGCCGTAGATACGCAGTATTTT TRBJ2-3 many . TRBV6-5
CASSPELNNEKLFF TGTGCCAGCTCACCCGAGCTGAATAATGAAAAACTGTTTTTT TRBJ1-4 few . TRBV18
CASSPDGSVTEAFF TGTGCCAGCTCACCGGACGGTTCGGTCACTGAAGCTTTCTTT TRBJ1-1 . . TRBV18
CASSSDSLSYGYTF TGTGCCAGCAGCTCGGATTCGTTGTCTTATGGCTACACCTTC TRBJ1-2 . . TRBV5-4
CASSLLGEVDTQYF TGTGCCAGCAGTTTACTAGGGGAGGTAGATACGCAGTATTTT TRBJ2-3 many . TRBV12-3/TRBV12-4
CASSQLGTRNSPLHF TGCGCCAGCAGCCAACTTGGGACTAGGAATTCACCCCTCCACTTT TRBJ1-6 few . TRBV4-3
CASSLDRGQGTQYF TGTGCCAGCAGCTTGGACAGGGGGCAAGGTACGCAGTATTTT TRBJ2-3 . TRBD1 TRBV7-8
CASRQGLEHTDTQYF TGTGCCAGCAGGCAAGGACTAGAGCACACAGATACGCAGTATTTT TRBJ2-3 many TRBD2 TRBV6-4
CASSLLGQTNEKLFF TGTGCCAGCAGTTTATTAGGACAGACTAATGAAAAACTGTTTTTT TRBJ1-4 many . TRBV28
CATSDTTGYGYTF TGTGCCACCAGTGATACTACAGGCTATGGCTACACCTTC TRBJ1-2 many . TRBV24-1